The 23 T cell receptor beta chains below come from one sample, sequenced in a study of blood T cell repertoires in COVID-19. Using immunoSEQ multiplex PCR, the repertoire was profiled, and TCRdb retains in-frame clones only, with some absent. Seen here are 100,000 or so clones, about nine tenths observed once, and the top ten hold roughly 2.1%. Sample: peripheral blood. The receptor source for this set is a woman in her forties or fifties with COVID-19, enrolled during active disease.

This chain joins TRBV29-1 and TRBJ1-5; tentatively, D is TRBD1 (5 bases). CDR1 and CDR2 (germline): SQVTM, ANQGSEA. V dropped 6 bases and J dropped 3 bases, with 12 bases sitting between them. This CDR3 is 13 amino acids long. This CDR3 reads CSVGQGYNQPQHF. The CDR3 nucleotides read TGCAGCGTGGGGCAGGGTTACAATCAGCCCCAGCATTTT.

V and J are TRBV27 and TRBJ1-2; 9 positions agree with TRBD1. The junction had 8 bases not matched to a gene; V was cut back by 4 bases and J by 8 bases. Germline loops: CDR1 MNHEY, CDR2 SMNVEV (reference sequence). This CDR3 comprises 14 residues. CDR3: CASSSDRGFRGYTF. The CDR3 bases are TGTGCCAGCAGTTCAGACAGGGGGTTTAGGGGCTACACCTTC.

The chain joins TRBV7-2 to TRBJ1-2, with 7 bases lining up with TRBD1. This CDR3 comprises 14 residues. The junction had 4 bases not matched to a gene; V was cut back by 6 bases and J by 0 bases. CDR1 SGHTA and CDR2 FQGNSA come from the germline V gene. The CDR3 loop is CASSQQGPNYGYTF. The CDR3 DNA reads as TGTGCCAGCAGTCAACAGGGGCCTAACTATGGCTACACCTTC.

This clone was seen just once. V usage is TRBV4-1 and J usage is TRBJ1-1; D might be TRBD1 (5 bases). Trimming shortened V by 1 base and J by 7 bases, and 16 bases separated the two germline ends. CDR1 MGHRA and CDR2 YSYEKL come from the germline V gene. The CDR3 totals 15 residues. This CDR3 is CASSQVSAGIDEAFF. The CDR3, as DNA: TGCGCCAGCAGCCAAGTTTCGGCAGGGATAGATGAAGCTTTCTTT.

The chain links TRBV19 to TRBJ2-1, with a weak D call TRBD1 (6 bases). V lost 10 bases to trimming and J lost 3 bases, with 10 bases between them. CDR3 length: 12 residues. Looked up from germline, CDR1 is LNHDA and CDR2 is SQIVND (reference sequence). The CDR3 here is CAITDSYNEQFF. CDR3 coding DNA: TGTGCCATTACGGACAGCTACAATGAGCAGTTCTTC. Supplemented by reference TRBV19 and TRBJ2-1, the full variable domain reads DGGITQSPKYLFRKEGQNVTLSCEQNLNHDAMYWYRQDPGQGLRLIYYSQIVNDFQKGDIAEGYSVSREKKESFPLTVTSAQKNPTAFYLCAITDSYNEQFFGPGTRLTVL.

Here the CDR3 reads CASRGGSTQYF. The CDR3 region has the DNA TGTGCCAGCAGAGGGGGCAGTACGCAGTATTTT. The V and J genes are TRBV2 and TRBJ2-3, with 7 bases aligning to TRBD1. CDR1 and CDR2 (germline): SNHLY, FYNNEI. This CDR3 has 11 residues. Trimming cost V 6 bases and J 8 bases; bases outside gene matches: 2. The full variable domain, its missing parts supplied by reference TRBV2 and TRBJ2-3, is EPEVTQTPSHQVTQMGQEVILRCVPISNHLYFYWYRQILGQKVEFLVSFYNNEISEKSEIFDDQFSVERPDGSNFTLKIRSTKLEDSAMYFCASRGGSTQYFGPGTRLTVL.

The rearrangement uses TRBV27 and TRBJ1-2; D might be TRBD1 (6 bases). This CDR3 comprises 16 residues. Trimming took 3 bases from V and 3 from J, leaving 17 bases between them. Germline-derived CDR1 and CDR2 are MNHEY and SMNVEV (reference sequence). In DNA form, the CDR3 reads TGTGCCAGCAGTTTTGAGGGAAACAGGGCCTACTATGGCTACACCTTC. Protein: CASSFEGNRAYYGYTF.

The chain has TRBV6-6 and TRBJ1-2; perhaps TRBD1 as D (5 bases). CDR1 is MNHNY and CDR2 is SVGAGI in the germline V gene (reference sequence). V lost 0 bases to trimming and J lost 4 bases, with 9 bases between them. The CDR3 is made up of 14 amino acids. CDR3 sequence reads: CASSYSGEGYGYTF. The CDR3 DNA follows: TGTGCCAGCAGTTACTCAGGGGAAGGCTATGGCTACACCTTC.

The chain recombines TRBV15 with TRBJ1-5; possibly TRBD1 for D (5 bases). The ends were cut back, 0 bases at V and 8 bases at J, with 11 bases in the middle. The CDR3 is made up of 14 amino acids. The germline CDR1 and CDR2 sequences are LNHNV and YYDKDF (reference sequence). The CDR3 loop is CATSRDRAEEPQHF. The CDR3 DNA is TGTGCCACCAGCAGAGACAGGGCAGAAGAGCCCCAGCATTTT.

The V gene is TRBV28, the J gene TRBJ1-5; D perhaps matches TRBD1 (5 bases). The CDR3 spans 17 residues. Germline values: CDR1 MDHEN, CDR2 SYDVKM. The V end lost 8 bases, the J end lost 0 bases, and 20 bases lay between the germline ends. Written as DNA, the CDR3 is TGTGCCAGCTTAGGCAGGGTAGGGTCATATAGCAATCAGCCCCAGCATTTT. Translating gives CASLGRVGSYSNQPQHF. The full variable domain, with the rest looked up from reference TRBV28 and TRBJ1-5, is DVKVTQSSRYLVKRTGEKVFLECVQDMDHENMFWYRQDPGLGLRLIYFSYDVKMKEKGDIPEGYSVSREKKERFSLILESASTNQTSMYLCASLGRVGSYSNQPQHFGDGTRLSIL.

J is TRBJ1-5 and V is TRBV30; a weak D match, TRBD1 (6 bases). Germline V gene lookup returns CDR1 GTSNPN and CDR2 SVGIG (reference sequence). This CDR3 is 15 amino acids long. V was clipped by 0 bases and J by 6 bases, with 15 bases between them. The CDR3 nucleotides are TGTGCCTGGAGTGTAAATACAGGGCTGATTCAGCCCCAGCATTTT. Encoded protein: CAWSVNTGLIQPQHF.

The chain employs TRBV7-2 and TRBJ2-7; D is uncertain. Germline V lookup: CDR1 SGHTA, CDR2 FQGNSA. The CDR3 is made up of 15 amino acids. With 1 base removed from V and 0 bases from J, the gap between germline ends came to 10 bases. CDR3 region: CASSLEAASSYEQYF. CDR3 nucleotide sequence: TGTGCCAGCAGCTTAGAGGCGGCTAGCTCCTACGAGCAGTACTTC.

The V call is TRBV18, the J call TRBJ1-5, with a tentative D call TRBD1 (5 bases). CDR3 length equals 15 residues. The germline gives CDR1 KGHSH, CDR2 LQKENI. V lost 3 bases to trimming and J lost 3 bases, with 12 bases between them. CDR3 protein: CASSPAGQSNQPQHF. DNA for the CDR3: TGTGCCAGCTCACCGGCGGGGCAATCCAATCAGCCCCAGCATTTT.

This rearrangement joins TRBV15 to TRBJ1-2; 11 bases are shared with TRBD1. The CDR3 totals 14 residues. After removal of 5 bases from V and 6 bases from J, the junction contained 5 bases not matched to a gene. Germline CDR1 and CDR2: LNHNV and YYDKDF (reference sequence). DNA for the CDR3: TGTGCCACCAGCGGACAGGGGGCTGGGGATGGCTACACCTTC. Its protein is CATSGQGAGDGYTF.

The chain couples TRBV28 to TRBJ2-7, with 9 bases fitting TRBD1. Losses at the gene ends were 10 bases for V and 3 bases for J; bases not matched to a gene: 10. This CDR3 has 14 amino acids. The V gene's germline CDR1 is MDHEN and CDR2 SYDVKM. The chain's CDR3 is CATTFVTGGYEQYF. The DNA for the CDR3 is TGTGCCACCACCTTTGTGACAGGGGGCTACGAGCAGTACTTC.

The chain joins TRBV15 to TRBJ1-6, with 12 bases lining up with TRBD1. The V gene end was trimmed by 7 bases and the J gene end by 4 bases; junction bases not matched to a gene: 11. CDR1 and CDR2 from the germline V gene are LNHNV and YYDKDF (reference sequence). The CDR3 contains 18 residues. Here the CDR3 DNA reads TGTGCCACCACTCCGGGACAGGGGGCCCGAACGTATAATTCACCCCTCCACTTT. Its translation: CATTPGQGARTYNSPLHF.

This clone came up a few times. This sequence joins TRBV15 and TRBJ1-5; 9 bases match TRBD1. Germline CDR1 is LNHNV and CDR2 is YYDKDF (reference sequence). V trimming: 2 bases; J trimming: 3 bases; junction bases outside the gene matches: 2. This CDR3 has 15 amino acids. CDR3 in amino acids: CATSRRDRVNQPQHF. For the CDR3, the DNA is TGTGCCACCAGCAGACGGGACAGGGTCAATCAGCCCCAGCATTTT.

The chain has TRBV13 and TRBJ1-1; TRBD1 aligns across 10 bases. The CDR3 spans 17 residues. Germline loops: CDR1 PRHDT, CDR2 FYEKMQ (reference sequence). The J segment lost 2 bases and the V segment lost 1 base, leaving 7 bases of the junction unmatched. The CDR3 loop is CASSLVIRDRGNTEAFF. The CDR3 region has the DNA TGTGCCAGCAGCTTAGTAATTAGGGACAGGGGTAACACTGAAGCTTTCTTT. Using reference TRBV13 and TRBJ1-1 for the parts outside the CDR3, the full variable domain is AAGVIQSPRHLIKEKRETATLKCYPIPRHDTVYWYQQGPGQDPQFLISFYEKMQSDKGSIPDRFSAQQFSDYHSELNMSSLELGDSALYFCASSLVIRDRGNTEAFFGQGTRLTVV.

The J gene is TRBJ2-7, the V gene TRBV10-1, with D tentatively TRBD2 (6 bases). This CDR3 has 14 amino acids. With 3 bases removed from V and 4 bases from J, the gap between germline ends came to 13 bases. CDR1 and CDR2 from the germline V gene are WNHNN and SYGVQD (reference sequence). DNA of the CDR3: TGCGCCAGCAGTGACCCGGGACTCTTATACGAGCAGTACGTC. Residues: CASSDPGLLYEQYV.

The CDR3 coding sequence is TGTGCCAGCAGCCCTACACAGGTTCCATGGCCCCAGCATTTT. This encodes CASSPTQVPWPQHF. V gene TRBV7-2 combines with J gene TRBJ1-5; possible D gene TRBD1, 5 bases. Between the trimmed V and J ends, which lost 5 bases and 9 bases, there was a span of 17 bases. This CDR3 comprises 14 residues. Germline loops: CDR1 SGHTA, CDR2 FQGNSA.

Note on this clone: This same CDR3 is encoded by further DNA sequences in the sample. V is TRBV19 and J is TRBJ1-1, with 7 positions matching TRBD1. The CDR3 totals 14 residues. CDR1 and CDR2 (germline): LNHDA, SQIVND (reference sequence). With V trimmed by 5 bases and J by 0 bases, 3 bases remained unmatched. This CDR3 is CASSRQGLNTEAFF. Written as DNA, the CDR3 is TGTGCCAGTAGTCGACAGGGCCTGAACACTGAAGCTTTCTTT.

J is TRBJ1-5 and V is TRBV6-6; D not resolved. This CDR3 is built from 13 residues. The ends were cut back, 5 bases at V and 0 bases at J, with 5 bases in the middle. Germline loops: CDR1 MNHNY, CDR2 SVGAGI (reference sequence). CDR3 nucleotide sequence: TGTGCCAGCAGTACTTATAGCAATCAGCCCCAGCATTTT. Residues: CASSTYSNQPQHF.

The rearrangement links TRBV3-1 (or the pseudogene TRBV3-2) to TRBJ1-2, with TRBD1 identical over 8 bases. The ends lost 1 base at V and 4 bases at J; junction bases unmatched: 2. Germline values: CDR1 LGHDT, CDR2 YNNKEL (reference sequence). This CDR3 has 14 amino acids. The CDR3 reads CASSQATGAYGYTF. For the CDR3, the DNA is TGTGCCAGCAGCCAAGCGACAGGGGCCTATGGCTACACCTTC.